These 14 T cell receptor beta chains were sequenced from one sample in a study of T cell clonotyping in hematopoietic cell transplantation. Time point noted: recipient sample about 28 days before transplant, after cytoreduction. The repertoire was sequenced with immunoSEQ multiplex PCR; TCRdb's copy has only in-frame clones and lacks some. This table has around 45,000 clones, around 84% appearing once. The material was peripheral blood mononuclear cells, obtained before stem cell transplant. The receptor source for this set is a man in his 60s with myelodysplastic syndrome. Some clones in this sample may be carry-over from other donors' samples.

The chain joins TRBV2 to TRBJ2-5; D perhaps matches TRBD1 (6 bases). The CDR3 sequence is 14 residues long. V was clipped by 6 bases and J by 4 bases, with 15 bases between them. Germline CDR1 is SNHLY and CDR2 is FYNNEI. The DNA of the CDR3 is TGTGCCAGCAGAGAATACAGGGAGACAGAGACCCAGTACTTC. Amino acid sequence: CASREYRETETQYF.

The chain joins TRBV7-3 to TRBJ2-1, with 11 bases fitting TRBD2. V dropped 1 base and J dropped 8; count of bases not matched to a gene: 7. The CDR3 is 16 amino acids. Germline V gives CDR1 SGHTA, CDR2 FQGTGA. CDR3 amino acids: CASSLIAGGGTHEQFF. As DNA, the CDR3 is TGTGCCAGCAGCTTAATAGCGGGGGGGGGCACACATGAGCAGTTCTTC. The whole variable domain, remainder taken from reference TRBV7-3 and TRBJ2-1, is GAGVSQTPSNKVTEKGKYVELRCDPISGHTALYWYRQSLGQGPEFLIYFQGTGAADDSGLPNDRFFAVRPEGSVSTLKIQRTERGDSAVYLCASSLIAGGGTHEQFFGPGTRLTVL.

The V call is TRBV6-1, the J call TRBJ2-6; D might be TRBD1 (5 bases). In germline, CDR1 is MNHNS, CDR2 SASEGT. The CDR3 extends over 15 amino acids. V lost 4 bases to trimming and J lost 0 bases, with 7 bases between them. The CDR3 nucleotides are TGTGCCAGCAGTGGACAGAGCTCTGGGGCCAACGTCCTGACTTTC. It codes for CASSGQSSGANVLTF.

Written as DNA, the CDR3 is TGTGCCAGCAGCTTAGAGATTGGACAGGGGGGCGCCGGGGAGCTGTTTTTT. It yields the protein CASSLEIGQGGAGELFF. The rearrangement uses TRBV7-8 and TRBJ2-2; TRBD1 agrees at 10 bases. J lost 6 bases, V lost 1 base, and 8 bases had no gene match. The CDR3 loop spans 17 amino acids. Germline loops: CDR1 SGHVS, CDR2 FQNEAQ.

The genes are TRBV25-1 and TRBJ1-5; D is unclear. V gave up 10 bases and J gave up 6 bases, with 10 bases separating them. The germline gives CDR1 MGHDK, CDR2 SYGVNS. The length of the CDR3 is 11 residues. As DNA, the CDR3 is TGTGCCACCCTATGCGGTCAGCCCCAGCATTTT. The encoded protein is CATLCGQPQHF.

The chain uses TRBV5-4 and TRBJ1-4; a weak D match, TRBD1 (6 bases). Germline CDR1 is SGHNT and CDR2 is YYREEE (reference sequence). Between the trimmed V and J ends, which lost 3 bases and 8 bases, there was a span of 17 bases. The CDR3 spans 15 residues. This CDR3 is CASSSQGGGAEKLFF. CDR3 sequence (DNA): TGTGCCAGCAGCTCACAGGGAGGGGGAGCCGAAAAACTGTTTTTT.

This rearrangement joins TRBV4-1 to TRBJ1-4; perhaps TRBD1 as D (6 bases). V was clipped by 3 bases and J by 7 bases, with 12 bases between them. Germline CDR1 reads MGHRA; CDR2 reads YSYEKL. The CDR3 is 14 amino acids. The CDR3 DNA sequence: TGCGCCAGCAGCCAGGGGGGAGGGGGTGAAAAACTGTTTTTT. Its translation: CASSQGGGGEKLFF.

The chain employs TRBV27 and TRBJ2-5; 10 positions match TRBD2. The CDR3 sequence is 15 residues long. Germline V gene lookup returns CDR1 MNHEY and CDR2 SMNVEV (reference sequence). V dropped 6 bases and J dropped 2; count of bases not matched to a gene: 6. CDR3 in DNA: TGTGCCAGCAGCGTAAGCGGGGGGGCTCAAGAGACCCAGTACTTC. Amino acid sequence: CASSVSGGAQETQYF.

The chain joins TRBV6-6 to TRBJ2-2; no clear D. The CDR3 spans 12 residues. The germline V gene encodes CDR1 MNHNY and CDR2 SVGAGI (reference sequence). Trimming took off 0 bases at V and 7 bases at J, with 3 bases between the two ends. CDR3 sequence: CASSYSDGELFF. The CDR3 DNA follows: TGTGCCAGCAGTTACTCAGACGGGGAGCTGTTTTTT.

Only one count was recorded for this clone. One end of the junction is discordant with germline, which a read error may explain. This chain links TRBV6-1 with TRBJ1-1; maybe TRBD1 (6 bases). Per the germline V gene, CDR1 is MNHNS and CDR2 is SASEGT. The CDR3 is 15 residues long. Here the CDR3 reads CASSEGGQFYTEAFF. CDR3 coding DNA: TGTGCCAGCAGCGAAGGCGGACAGTTCTACACTGAAGCTTTCTTT.

The genes are TRBV12-5 and TRBJ1-3; 8 nucleotides line up with TRBD1. This CDR3 contains 17 residues. Trimming removed 4 bases from V and 3 bases from J; junction bases left unmatched: 11. CDR1 and CDR2 (germline): LGHNT, FRNRAP. The CDR3 loop is CASGSPPWGQDGNTIYF. Here the CDR3 DNA reads TGTGCTAGTGGTTCCCCCCCTTGGGGACAGGATGGAAACACCATATATTTT.

There are a few counts of this clone. The rearrangement joins TRBV19 to TRBJ2-2, with D uncertain. V lost 6 bases, J lost 2 bases, and 7 bases lay in between. Germline CDR1 LNHDA, CDR2 SQIVND (reference sequence). The CDR3 extends over 13 amino acids. The CDR3 region is CASSPSNTGELFF. In DNA, the CDR3 is TGTGCCAGTAGCCCCAGTAACACCGGGGAGCTGTTTTTT.

This clone came up once. The chain combines TRBV5-6 with TRBJ1-4, with 7 bases lining up with TRBD1. Germline V gene lookup returns CDR1 SGHDT and CDR2 YYEEEE. This CDR3 spans 17 amino acids. The V and J ends lost 0 bases and 3 bases, in that order; junction bases with no gene match: 8. The CDR3 DNA sequence: TGTGCCAGCAGCTTGGCGGTATGGGACAGACCTAATGAAAAACTGTTTTTT. Amino acids: CASSLAVWDRPNEKLFF.

The V gene is TRBV9, the J gene TRBJ2-7, with 9 bases aligning to TRBD1. V lost 3 bases, J lost 5 bases, and 9 bases stayed unmatched. CDR3 length: 15 residues. CDR1 is SGDLS and CDR2 is YYNGEE in the germline V gene. In DNA form, the CDR3 reads TGTGCCAGCAGCGGAACAGGGGGCGTAGGGAACGAGCAGTACTTC. This encodes CASSGTGGVGNEQYF.